Each of the 14 T cell receptor beta chains below was sequenced from the same sample in a study of T cells after yellow fever vaccination. TCRdb processed the 5' RACE reads anew with MiXCR; each CDR3 protein has one entry. Among fewer than 150,000 distinct CDR3 sequences listed, 7.2% were seen once. The specimen was CD4+ T cells sorted from PBMCs, collected roughly 46 days after the first yellow fever vaccination. All receptors come from a man between 18 and 35 years old who received the YFV17D yellow fever vaccine.

This clonotype was recorded at least ten times. This rearrangement joins TRBV28 to TRBJ2-7, with no clear D. The germline V gene has CDR1 MDHEN and CDR2 SYDVKM. The V gene lost 6 bases and the J gene lost 7 bases, with 13 bases spanning the gap. This CDR3 is built from 12 residues. The CDR3 DNA reads as TGTGCCAGCAGCTCCCCCCCTGGGGAGCAGTACGTC. This codes for CASSSPPGEQYV.

Many counts were recorded for this clonotype. The chain is built from TRBV5-1 and TRBJ1-6; no reliable D call. CDR1 and CDR2 from the germline V gene are SGHRS and YFSETQ. The V and J ends lost 4 bases and 10 bases respectively, with 12 bases between them. The CDR3 extends over 13 amino acids. The CDR3 bases are TGCGCCAGCAGCCAGAACGTCAACTCACCCCTCCACTTT. Its translation: CASSQNVNSPLHF.

This clonotype has a count of ten or more. The chain is built from TRBV10-3 and TRBJ2-1; 8 nucleotides line up with TRBD2. Trimming at V came to 2 bases and at J to 3 bases, leaving 0 bases not matched to a gene. CDR1 and CDR2 (germline): ENHRY, SYGVKD. The CDR3 is 14 amino acids. The CDR3 nucleotides are TGTGCCATCAGTGAGCGGGGGGGCTACAATGAGCAGTTCTTC. The encoded protein is CAISERGGYNEQFF.

This clonotype came up many times. The chain employs TRBV7-9 and TRBJ2-2, with no clear D. The CDR3 runs to 12 residues. Germline assignment: CDR1 SEHNR and CDR2 FQNEAQ (reference sequence). The germline V and J ends were trimmed by 5 bases and 4 bases, with 5 bases remaining between them. The CDR3 bases are TGTGCCAGCAGCCCGACCACCGGGGAGCTGTTTTTT. Protein sequence: CASSPTTGELFF.

This clonotype showed up many times. This chain uses TRBV6-5 with TRBJ1-2; D gene ambiguous. V dropped 6 bases and J dropped 14 bases, with 19 bases sitting between them. Looked up from germline, CDR1 is MNHEY and CDR2 is SVGAGI. This CDR3 has 12 amino acids. The chain's CDR3 is CASSRTGRLRTF. Written as DNA, the CDR3 is TGTGCCAGCAGCCGCACGGGCCGACTAAGGACCTTC.

The table lists this clonotype with many counts. The chain joins TRBV2 to TRBJ2-6; D gene uncertain. Germline V gene data show CDR1 as SNHLY and CDR2 as FYNNEI. The length of the CDR3 is 15 residues. Trimming cost V 4 bases and J 1 base, with 8 bases left between them. CDR3: CASSVRGSGANVLTF. The CDR3 region has the DNA TGTGCCAGCAGTGTGAGAGGATCTGGGGCCAACGTCCTGACTTTC.

The table lists this clonotype with many counts. This chain links TRBV7-2 with TRBJ1-2, with 9 bases identical to TRBD1. Germline V gives CDR1 SGHTA, CDR2 FQGNSA. CDR3 size: 16 residues. V shed 0 bases, J shed 8 bases, and the junction held 10 bases outside the gene matches. The CDR3, as DNA: TGTGCCAGCAGCTTAGCGGGGACAGGGCCACTTCTCGGCTACACCTTC. Its translation is CASSLAGTGPLLGYTF.

This clonotype was found many times. The chain recombines TRBV5-1 with TRBJ1-2; D possibly corresponds to TRBD1 (6 bases). V was shortened by 4 bases and J by 3 bases, with 10 bases between the two germline ends. Germline loops: CDR1 SGHRS, CDR2 YFSETQ. The CDR3 covers 13 residues. The DNA of the CDR3 is TGCGCCAGCAGCGGGGACACTTACTATGGCTACACCTTC. Its translation: CASSGDTYYGYTF.

This clonotype was seen at least ten times. The V and J genes are TRBV5-1 and TRBJ2-3; maybe TRBD2 (5 bases). Germline values: CDR1 SGHRS, CDR2 YFSETQ. CDR3 length equals 14 residues. V was trimmed by 0 bases and J by 5 bases, leaving 10 bases between them. The CDR3 protein is CASSLDVGGDTQYF. As DNA, the CDR3 is TGCGCCAGCAGCTTGGATGTCGGAGGAGATACGCAGTATTTT.

The chain joins TRBV2 to TRBJ1-1; D unresolved. The V gene lost 2 bases and the J gene lost 4 bases, with 11 bases spanning the gap. Per germline, CDR1 SNHLY and CDR2 FYNNEI. The CDR3 length is 14 residues. In DNA, the CDR3 is TGTGCCAGCAGTGAAATTGGGAACCCCACTGAAGCTTTCTTT. Its protein product is CASSEIGNPTEAFF.

This clonotype was seen repeatedly, ten times or more. The V and J genes are TRBV2 and TRBJ2-5; TRBD2 matches 7 bases. Germline V gene sequence: CDR1 SNHLY, CDR2 FYNNEI. This CDR3 spans 11 amino acids. After removal of 9 bases from V and 6 bases from J, the junction contained 4 bases not matched to a gene. This CDR3 is CARGAGQTQYF. CDR3 in DNA: TGTGCCAGGGGAGCGGGACAGACCCAGTACTTC.

This clonotype was detected ten times or more. The chain couples TRBV4-1 to TRBJ2-3; 7 positions agree with TRBD2. This CDR3 contains 18 residues. Germline V gives CDR1 MGHRA, CDR2 YSYEKL. The ends lost 2 bases at V and 6 bases at J; junction bases unmatched: 17. Written as DNA, the CDR3 is TGCGCCAGCAGCCAAATGGTAATAGCGGGCTATGTCGGTGATACGCAGTATTTT. Protein product: CASSQMVIAGYVGDTQYF.

This clonotype has at least ten counts. The chain is built from TRBV15 and TRBJ2-5; D might be TRBD2 (6 bases). This CDR3 has 15 amino acids. Germline CDR1 reads LNHNV; CDR2 reads YYDKDF (reference sequence). The ends were cut back, 0 bases at V and 3 bases at J, with 11 bases in the middle. The CDR3 reads CATSREITGEETQYF. DNA of the CDR3: TGTGCCACCAGCAGAGAAATTACGGGGGAAGAGACCCAGTACTTC.

This clonotype has a count of ten or more. This rearrangement joins TRBV20-1 to TRBJ1-6; unclear D gene. This CDR3 has 17 amino acids. Trimming removed 0 bases at V and 0 bases at J, with 12 bases between. Germline CDR1 reads DFQATT; CDR2 reads SNEGSKA (reference sequence). Here the CDR3 reads CSAREYRASSYNSPLHF. CDR3 nucleotides: TGCAGTGCTAGAGAATACCGGGCCAGCTCCTATAATTCACCCCTCCACTTT.